This entry lists 8 T cell receptor beta chains sequenced from one sample in a study of beta chain features in type 1 diabetes. Antigens for these TCRs are unknown. All of the isolated RNA was reverse transcribed, so expressed TCRB transcripts were sequenced. TCRdb's copy holds only in-frame clones and misses some; the assay was immunoSEQ multiplex PCR. The table includes a few hundred thousand clones, more than 13% detected once. Study outcomes and limitations: Among all four CD4+ subsets, Type 1 diabetes patients had TCRB CDR3s that were moderately but significantly shorter.

Material: naive CD4+ T cells from blood. The receptors come from a man under 40 with type 1 diabetes.

This chain joins TRBV5-1 and TRBJ2-3; 7 bases line up with TRBD2. Looked up from germline, CDR1 is SGHRS and CDR2 is YFSETQ. V dropped 2 bases and J dropped 2; count of bases not matched to a gene: 2. There are 14 residues in the CDR3. The DNA of the CDR3 is TGCGCCAGCAGCTTAGGGGACTACACAGATACGCAGTATTTT. Amino acids: CASSLGDYTDTQYF.

This clone was counted a few times. The V call is TRBV30, the J call TRBJ2-1; no firm D call. CDR3 size: 13 residues. CDR1 is GTSNPN, CDR2 SVGIG, per germline (reference sequence). V gave up 2 bases and J gave up 5 bases, with 10 bases separating them. CDR3 amino acids: CAWSQVTDNEQFF. DNA of the CDR3: TGTGCCTGGAGTCAAGTAACAGACAATGAGCAGTTCTTC.

The V call is TRBV7-2, the J call TRBJ2-1; D possibly corresponds to TRBD2 (6 bases). The CDR3 has 12 amino acids. Trimming cost V 5 bases and J 9 bases, with 11 bases left between them. Germline lookup yields CDR1 SGHTA and CDR2 FQGNSA. The DNA of the CDR3 is TGTGCCAGCAGCCCGGGGGTGGGTGAGCAGTTCTTC. The encoded protein is CASSPGVGEQFF.

This clone occurred a few times. The V and J genes are TRBV2 and TRBJ1-1, with no clear D. Trimming shortened V by 8 bases and J by 4 bases, and 14 bases separated the two germline ends. The CDR3 has 13 amino acids. Germline-derived CDR1 and CDR2 are SNHLY and FYNNEI. CDR3 protein: CASPEGRGTEAFF. CDR3 in DNA: TGTGCCAGCCCGGAGGGTCGCGGCACTGAAGCTTTCTTT.

Only a few counts were recorded for this clone. This rearrangement joins TRBV25-1 to TRBJ2-7; 8 positions match TRBD2. After removal of 2 bases from V and 2 bases from J, the junction contained 5 bases not matched to a gene. The CDR3 length is 15 residues. The V gene's germline CDR1 is MGHDK and CDR2 SYGVNS. This CDR3 is CASSEHGTSPYEQYF. The CDR3 DNA reads TGTGCCAGCAGTGAACACGGGACTAGTCCCTACGAGCAGTACTTC.

This clone has more than one count but fewer than ten. The V call is TRBV7-9, the J call TRBJ2-7; 11 bases match TRBD2. The CDR3 has 13 amino acids. Germline-derived CDR1 and CDR2 are SEHNR and FQNEAQ (reference sequence). J was trimmed by 3 bases and V by 8 bases; bases with no gene match: 3. The CDR3 loop is CASLGTSGYEQYF. The CDR3 nucleotides are TGTGCCAGCTTAGGGACTAGCGGCTACGAGCAGTACTTC.

V usage is TRBV15 and J usage is TRBJ2-7, with TRBD2 matching 13 bases. Germline CDR1 reads LNHNV; CDR2 reads YYDKDF (reference sequence). Germline trimming cut 5 bases from V and 4 bases from J; bases unmatched to any gene: 8. This CDR3 comprises 16 residues. The CDR3, as DNA: TGTGCCACCAGCGGAAAGGGACTAGCGGGAAGATACGAGCAGTACTTC. Residues: CATSGKGLAGRYEQYF. The full variable domain, in which reference TRBV15 and TRBJ2-7 provide the parts outside the CDR3, is DAMVIQNPRYQVTQFGKPVTLSCSQTLNHNVMYWYQQKSSQAPKLLFHYYDKDFNNEADTPDNFQSRRPNTSFCFLDIRSPGLGDTAMYLCATSGKGLAGRYEQYFGPGTRLTVT.

This rearrangement joins TRBV5-4 to TRBJ2-7, with D maybe TRBD2 (6 bases). CDR3 length equals 12 residues. Trimming removed 2 bases from V and 6 bases from J, with 9 bases in between. Germline V gene data show CDR1 as SGHNT and CDR2 as YYREEE (reference sequence). The CDR3 is CASSLYGGEQYF. CDR3 nucleotides: TGTGCCAGCAGCTTATACGGGGGCGAGCAGTACTTC.